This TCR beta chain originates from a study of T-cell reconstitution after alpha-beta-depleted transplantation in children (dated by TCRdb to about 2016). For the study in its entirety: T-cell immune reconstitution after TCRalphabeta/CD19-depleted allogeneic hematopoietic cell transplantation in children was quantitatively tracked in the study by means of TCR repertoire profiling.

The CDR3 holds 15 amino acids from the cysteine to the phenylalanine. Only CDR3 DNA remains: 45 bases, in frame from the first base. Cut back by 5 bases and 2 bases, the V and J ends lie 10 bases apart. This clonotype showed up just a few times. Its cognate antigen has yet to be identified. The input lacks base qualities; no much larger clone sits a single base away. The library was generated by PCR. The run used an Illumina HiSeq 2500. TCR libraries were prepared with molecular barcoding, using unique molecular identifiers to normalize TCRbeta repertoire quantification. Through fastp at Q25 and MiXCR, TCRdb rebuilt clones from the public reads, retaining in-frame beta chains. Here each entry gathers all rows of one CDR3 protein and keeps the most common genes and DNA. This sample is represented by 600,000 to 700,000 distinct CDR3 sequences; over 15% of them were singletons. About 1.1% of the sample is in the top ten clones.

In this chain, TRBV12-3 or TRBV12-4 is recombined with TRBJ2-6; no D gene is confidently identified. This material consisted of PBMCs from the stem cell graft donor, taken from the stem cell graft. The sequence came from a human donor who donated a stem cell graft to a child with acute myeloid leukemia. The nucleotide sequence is TGTGCCAGCAGTCCAGCTGGGGCTGGGGCCAACGTCCTGACTTTC. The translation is CASSPAGAGANVLTF.